These 18 T cell receptor beta chains were all obtained from the same sample, sequenced in a study of beta chain features in type 1 diabetes. Study-level points and caveats: Among patients with Type 1 diabetes, TCRB CDR3s were moderately but significantly shorter in every one of the four CD4+ subsets.

No antigen has been assigned to these receptors. Isolated RNA was reverse transcribed in full, so expressed TCRB transcripts were sequenced. Repertoires were generated with immunoSEQ multiplex PCR, while TCRdb's copy carries only in-frame clones and drops some. This table holds 130,000 or so clones, 7% to 10% found once. Specimen: central memory CD4+ T cells from blood. These receptors were obtained from a man under 40 with type 1 diabetes.

This clone was counted a single time. The rearrangement links TRBV6-5 to TRBJ2-4, with 11 bases that match TRBD2. The CDR3 has 15 amino acids. V lost 8 bases to trimming and J lost 6 bases; unmatched junction nucleotides: 9. The germline V gene has CDR1 MNHEY and CDR2 SVGAGI. For the CDR3, the DNA is TGTGCCAGCGTATCGACTAGCGGGGTAGGAAACATTCAGTACTTC. Its translation is CASVSTSGVGNIQYF.

The chain recombines TRBV11-2 with TRBJ1-6, with D maybe TRBD1 (5 bases). The CDR3 loop spans 14 amino acids. Germline CDR1 reads SGHAT; CDR2 reads FQNNGV. Trimming pared 6 bases from V and 9 bases from J, leaving 15 bases between. This CDR3 reads CASRPQGNGSPLHF. In DNA form, the CDR3 reads TGTGCCAGCAGACCCCAGGGAAATGGTTCACCCCTCCACTTT.

This clone was found a few times. Other DNA variants within this sample encode the same CDR3. The DNA of the CDR3 is TGCAGCGTTGCAGGACAGGGGGGCACTGAAGCTTTCTTT. This translates into CSVAGQGGTEAFF. The chain has TRBV29-1 and TRBJ1-1, with 10 nucleotides matching TRBD1. This CDR3 has 13 residues. Germline CDR1 SQVTM, CDR2 ANQGSEA. V gave up 4 bases and J gave up 4 bases; unmatched junction bases: 3.

The sample holds a few counts of this clone. The chain links TRBV18 to TRBJ1-5; no reliable D call. The CDR3 extends over 15 amino acids. Germline-derived CDR1 and CDR2 are KGHSH and LQKENI. With 0 bases removed from V and 8 bases from J, the gap between germline ends came to 14 bases. CDR3 residues: CASSPPHGSGEPQHF. The DNA for the CDR3 is TGTGCCAGCTCACCACCTCACGGATCTGGAGAGCCCCAGCATTTT.

The rearrangement links TRBV5-1 to TRBJ2-3, with D perhaps TRBD2 (5 bases). V was cut by 7 bases and J by 4 bases, with 13 bases left in between. The CDR3 sequence is 13 residues long. The germline V gene encodes CDR1 SGHRS and CDR2 YFSETQ. For the CDR3, the DNA is TGCGCCAGCGAGGTAGAGGGAGCAGATACGCAGTATTTT. Protein product: CASEVEGADTQYF.

This clone turned up a few times. The chain combines TRBV2 with TRBJ1-6, with 7 positions matching TRBD1. The V segment lost 6 bases and the J segment 7 bases; nucleotides outside the gene matches: 12. This CDR3 contains 16 residues. Germline V CDR1 and CDR2: SNHLY, FYNNEI. This chain's CDR3 is CASSQGWDSRNSPLHF. CDR3 nucleotide sequence: TGTGCCAGCAGCCAAGGGTGGGACAGCCGGAATTCACCCCTCCACTTT.

This clone turned up a few times. The V call is TRBV13, the J call TRBJ1-1; TRBD1 might be the D (6 bases). Germline V lookup: CDR1 PRHDT, CDR2 FYEKMQ (reference sequence). The ends were cut back, 5 bases at V and 6 bases at J, with 10 bases in the middle. This CDR3 comprises 12 residues. In DNA, the CDR3 is TGTGCCAGCAGCCTCCGACAGGCTGAAGCTTTCTTT. Encoded protein: CASSLRQAEAFF.

CDR3 loop: CASSTGQDTDTQYF. For the CDR3, the DNA is TGTGCCAGCAGCACCGGACAGGACACAGATACGCAGTATTTT. The rearrangement uses TRBV7-3 and TRBJ2-3; TRBD1 matches 7 bases. V trimming: 5 bases; J trimming: 2 bases; junction bases outside the gene matches: 4. The CDR3 is 14 residues long. Germline assignment: CDR1 SGHTA and CDR2 FQGTGA.

The gene calls are TRBV6-5 and TRBJ1-6; a possible D gene is TRBD1 (5 bases). The CDR3 totals 15 residues. Trimming cost V 0 bases and J 9 bases, with 12 bases left between them. Germline CDR1 reads MNHEY; CDR2 reads SVGAGI. CDR3 amino acids: CASSYSRQGGSPLHF. CDR3 nucleotides: TGTGCCAGCAGTTACTCTCGGCAGGGCGGTTCACCCCTCCACTTT.

This clone was counted only a few times. The V and J genes are TRBV29-1 and TRBJ2-5, with TRBD2 as a possible D gene (6 bases). The CDR3 is made up of 10 amino acids. The V gene lost 7 bases and the J gene lost 5 bases, with 8 bases spanning the gap. Germline CDR1 SQVTM, CDR2 ANQGSEA. This chain's CDR3 is CSGGDETQYF. In DNA form, the CDR3 reads TGCAGCGGGGGGGACGAGACCCAGTACTTC.

The rearrangement uses TRBV30 and TRBJ2-5, with 8 bases fitting TRBD2. The CDR3 extends over 14 amino acids. Germline CDR1 GTSNPN, CDR2 SVGIG (reference sequence). The trim removed 1 base at V and 7 bases at J, leaving 8 bases unmatched. The CDR3, as DNA: TGTGCCTGGAGTGGGGGACTAGGAAGTGGGACCCAGTACTTC. Translated, it gives CAWSGGLGSGTQYF.

This clone occurred a few times. The chain carries TRBV7-3 and TRBJ1-6; D unclear. The CDR3 consists of 13 residues. V was shortened by 3 bases and J by 3 bases, with 3 bases between the two germline ends. Germline lookup yields CDR1 SGHTA and CDR2 FQGTGA. CDR3 loop: CASSFNYNSPLHF. CDR3 bases: TGTGCCAGCAGCTTCAACTATAATTCACCCCTCCACTTT. The full variable domain, its missing parts supplied by reference TRBV7-3 and TRBJ1-6, is GAGVSQTPSNKVTEKGKYVELRCDPISGHTALYWYRQSLGQGPEFLIYFQGTGAADDSGLPNDRFFAVRPEGSVSTLKIQRTERGDSAVYLCASSFNYNSPLHFGNGTRLTVT.

The chain carries TRBV7-2 and TRBJ1-2; 8 bases agree with TRBD1. The CDR3 runs 12 residues. Germline V gives CDR1 SGHTA, CDR2 FQGNSA. V gave up 5 bases and J gave up 8 bases; unmatched junction bases: 4. The CDR3 here is CASSARGQGYTF. CDR3 nucleotide sequence: TGTGCCAGCAGCGCCAGGGGGCAAGGCTACACCTTC.

V usage is TRBV28 and J usage is TRBJ1-6; D is unclear. The V end lost 4 bases, the J end lost 8 bases, and 3 bases lay between the germline ends. Germline V CDR1 and CDR2: MDHEN, SYDVKM. The CDR3 runs to 11 residues. CDR3 amino acids: CASSSHSPLHF. In DNA, the CDR3 is TGTGCCAGCAGTTCTCATTCACCCCTCCACTTT.

Only a few counts were recorded for this clone. CDR3 bases: TGCGCCAGCAGTCTTTCCGGACAGGGAGTGTCTTCACCCCTCCACTTT. Its protein is CASSLSGQGVSSPLHF. V and J are TRBV23-1 and TRBJ1-6; 8 nucleotides agree with TRBD1. TRBV23-1 is an open reading frame, and its role is uncertain. The V gene end was trimmed by 4 bases and the J gene end by 9 bases; junction bases not matched to a gene: 11. The CDR3 length is 16 residues.

The J gene is TRBJ2-7, the V gene TRBV5-4, with D possibly matching TRBD2 (6 bases). There are 12 residues in the CDR3. With 0 bases removed from V and 6 bases from J, the gap between germline ends came to 7 bases. CDR1 and CDR2 (germline): SGHNT, YYREEE (reference sequence). The CDR3 loop reads CASSLAGSEQYF. The CDR3 DNA reads as TGTGCCAGCAGCTTGGCCGGGAGCGAGCAGTACTTC. Combining the CDR3 with reference TRBV5-4 and TRBJ2-7 gives the whole variable domain ETGVTQSPTHLIKTRGQQVTLRCSSQSGHNTVSWYQQALGQGPQFIFQYYREEENGRGNFPPRFSGLQFPNYSSELNVNALELDDSALYLCASSLAGSEQYFGPGTRLTVT.

The chain couples TRBV30 to TRBJ1-3; 9 bases fit TRBD1. CDR1 GTSNPN and CDR2 SVGIG come from the germline V gene (reference sequence). J lost 0 bases, V lost 0 bases, and 9 bases had no gene match. The CDR3 runs to 18 residues. In DNA, the CDR3 is TGTGCCTGGAGTGTGCGAGGGACAGGGAAGATCTCTGGAAACACCATATATTTT. It yields the protein CAWSVRGTGKISGNTIYF.

The chain combines TRBV7-9 with TRBJ2-7; TRBD2 matches 7 bases. V was pared by 0 bases and J by 3 bases, with 8 bases of the junction left unmatched. Germline V gene data show CDR1 as SEHNR and CDR2 as FQNEAQ (reference sequence). CDR3 length equals 16 residues. CDR3 protein: CASSLARGGANYEQYF. In DNA form, the CDR3 reads TGTGCCAGCAGCTTAGCTCGGGGAGGGGCTAACTACGAGCAGTACTTC.